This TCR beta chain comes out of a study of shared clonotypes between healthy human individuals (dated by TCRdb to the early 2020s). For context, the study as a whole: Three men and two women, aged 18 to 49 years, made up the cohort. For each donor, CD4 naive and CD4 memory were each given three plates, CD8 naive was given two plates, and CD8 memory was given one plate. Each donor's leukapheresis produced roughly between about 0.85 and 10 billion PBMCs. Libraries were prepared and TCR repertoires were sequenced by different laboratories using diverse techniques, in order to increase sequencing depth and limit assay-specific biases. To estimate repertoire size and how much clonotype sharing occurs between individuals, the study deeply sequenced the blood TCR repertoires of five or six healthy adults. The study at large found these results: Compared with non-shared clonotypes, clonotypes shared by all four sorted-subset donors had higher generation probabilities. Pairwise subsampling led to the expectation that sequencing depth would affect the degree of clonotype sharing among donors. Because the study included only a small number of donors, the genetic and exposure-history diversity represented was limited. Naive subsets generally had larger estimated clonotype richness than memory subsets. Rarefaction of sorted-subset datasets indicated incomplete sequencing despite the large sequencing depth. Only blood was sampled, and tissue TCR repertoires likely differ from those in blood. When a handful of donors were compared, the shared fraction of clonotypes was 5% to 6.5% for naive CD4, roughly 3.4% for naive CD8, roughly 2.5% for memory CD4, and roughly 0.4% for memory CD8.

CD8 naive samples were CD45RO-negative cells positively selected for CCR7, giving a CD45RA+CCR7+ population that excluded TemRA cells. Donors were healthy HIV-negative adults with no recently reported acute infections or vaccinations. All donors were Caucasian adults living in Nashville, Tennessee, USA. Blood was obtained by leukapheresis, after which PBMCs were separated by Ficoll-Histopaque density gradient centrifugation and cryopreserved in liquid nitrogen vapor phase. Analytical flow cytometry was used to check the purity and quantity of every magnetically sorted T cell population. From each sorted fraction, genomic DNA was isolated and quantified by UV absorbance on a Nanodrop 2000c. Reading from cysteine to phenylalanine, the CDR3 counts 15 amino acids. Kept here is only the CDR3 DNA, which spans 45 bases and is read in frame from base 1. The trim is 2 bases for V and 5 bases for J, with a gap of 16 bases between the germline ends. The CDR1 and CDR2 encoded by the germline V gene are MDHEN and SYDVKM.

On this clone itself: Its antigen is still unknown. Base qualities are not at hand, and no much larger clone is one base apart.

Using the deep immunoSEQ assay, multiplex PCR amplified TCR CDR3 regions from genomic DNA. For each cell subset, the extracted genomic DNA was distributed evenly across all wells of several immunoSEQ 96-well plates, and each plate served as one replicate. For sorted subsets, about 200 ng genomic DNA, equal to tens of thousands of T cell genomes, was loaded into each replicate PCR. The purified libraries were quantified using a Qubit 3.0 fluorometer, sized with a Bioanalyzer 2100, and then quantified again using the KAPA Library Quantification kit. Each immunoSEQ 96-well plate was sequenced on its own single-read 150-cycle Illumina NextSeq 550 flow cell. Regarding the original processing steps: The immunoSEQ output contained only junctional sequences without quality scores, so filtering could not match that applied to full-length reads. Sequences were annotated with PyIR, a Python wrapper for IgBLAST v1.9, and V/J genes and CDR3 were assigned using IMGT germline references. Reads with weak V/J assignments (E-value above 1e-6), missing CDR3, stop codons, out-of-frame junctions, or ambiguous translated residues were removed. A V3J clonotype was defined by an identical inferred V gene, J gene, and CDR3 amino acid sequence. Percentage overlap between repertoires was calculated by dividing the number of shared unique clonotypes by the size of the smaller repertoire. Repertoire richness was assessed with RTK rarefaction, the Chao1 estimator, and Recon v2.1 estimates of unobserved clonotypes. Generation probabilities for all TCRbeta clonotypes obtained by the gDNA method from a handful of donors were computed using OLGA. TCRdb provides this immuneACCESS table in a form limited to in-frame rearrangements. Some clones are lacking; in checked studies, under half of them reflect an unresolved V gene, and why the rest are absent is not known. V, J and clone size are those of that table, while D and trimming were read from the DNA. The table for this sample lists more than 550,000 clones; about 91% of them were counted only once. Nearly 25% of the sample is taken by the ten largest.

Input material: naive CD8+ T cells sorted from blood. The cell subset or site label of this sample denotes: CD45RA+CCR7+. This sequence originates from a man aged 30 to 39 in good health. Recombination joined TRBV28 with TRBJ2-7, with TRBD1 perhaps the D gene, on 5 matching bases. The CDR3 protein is CASSLGLTGLNEQYF. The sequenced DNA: TGTGCCAGCAGTTTAGGGTTAACAGGTCTTAACGAGCAGTACTTC.